One TCR beta chain is described in this entry. What antigen it recognizes has not been identified. Base quality data are lacking; no much larger clone is found one base away. One collaborating source in Seattle enrolled patients during active infection and followed them longitudinally through the course of disease. Each collaborating institution followed its own protocols to collect whole blood in K2EDTA tubes. Collaborator samples were shipped for TCRbeta analysis as frozen whole blood, isolated PBMCs, or DNA extracted from either sample type. TCRbeta CDR3 regions were amplified from genomic DNA using the immunoSEQ Assay, a bias-controlled multiplex PCR. The original methods were these. The number of nucleated cells in each sample was estimated by amplification of reference gene primers within the assay. To quantify the absolute abundance of each unique TCRbeta CDR3 rearrangement, sequence reads were collapsed and filtered. For each sample, productive Simpson clonality was calculated by taking the square root of Simpson's diversity index across productive rearrangements. TCRdb's version of the immuneACCESS table is confined to in-frame rearrangements and falls short of the full clone set. An unresolved V gene accounts for under half of the shortfall where checked; the remainder is of unknown origin. The DNA gave D and trimming, while V, J and clone size come from that table. Here the sample has 55,000 to 75,000 clones; approximately 83% occur a single time. Together, the top ten hold around 9.6% of the sample.

The sample originates from a study of blood T cell repertoires in COVID-19 (dated by TCRdb to the early 2020s). For the wider study: The collaborator samples originated in the United States, Italy and Spain and spanned the acute and convalescent phases of COVID-19. The prospective study material was composed of cDNA or gDNA derived from T cells, B-cell-depleted T cells, or PBMCs. The dataset comprised deeply sampled blood TCRbeta repertoires from subjects exposed to, actively infected with, or recovered from COVID-19. A freely available public database, intended as a resource for researchers studying the immune response to SARS-CoV-2, is where the repertoires were released. Samples were obtained from the ongoing ImmuneRACE study (first 160 participants) and from 1,200 or so subjects provided by 6 global collaborators. Sample metadata almost always included a de-identified subject ID, COVID-19 status, age in years and sex. Where available, HLA class I and class II types were obtained from metadata supplied by the sample provider rather than from assay-based typing.

What the authors observed across the whole study: The amount of clinical and demographic metadata varied by source and participant and was provided uncurated.

The sample was peripheral blood. The TCR sequence derives from a man aged 80 or over with COVID-19, enrolled during active disease.

The CDR3 loop reads CASSWSAYEQYF. The DNA sequence is TGCGCCAGCAGCTGGAGTGCCTACGAGCAGTACTTC. The chain is assembled from TRBV5-1 and TRBJ2-7; the D gene is not confidently resolved. CDR3 length: 12 amino acids, cysteine to phenylalanine. CDR3 DNA is the only sequence kept; it has 36 bases, read in frame from the first base. The germline V gene yields SGHRS for CDR1 and YFSETQ for CDR2. At the junction V is shortened by 3 bases and J by 2 bases, with 6 bases in between.